This record concerns one TCR beta chain sequence. Its antigen is unidentified. Isolated RNA was reverse transcribed into cDNA used as the sequencing template. TCRdb keeps only in-frame clones here, not all; method: immunoSEQ multiplex PCR. The table includes roughly 110,000 clones, 80% to 85% detected once. The germline CDR1 and CDR2 sequences are SEHNR and FQNEAQ (reference sequence). The CDR3 consists of 16 residues. The ends were cut back, 5 bases at V and 2 bases at J, with 18 bases in the middle. The sample belongs to a study of CD8+ T cells in alopecia areata. Points from the study as a whole: A great number of expanded lesional clones endured in scalp and blood during tofacitinib.

Stated treatment: oral pan-JAK inhibitor, 5-10 mg twice daily. The sample in question was CD8+ T cells sorted from blood, obtained at week 24, from a patient treated with tofacitinib. The V and J genes are TRBV7-9 and TRBJ2-5; D assignment may be TRBD1 or TRBD2 (5 bases each). The TCR comes from a human donor with alopecia areata. The CDR3 sequence: CASSPGTQPSQETQYF. In DNA, the CDR3 is TGTGCCAGCAGCCCCGGGACCCAGCCTTCTCAAGAGACCCAGTACTTC.